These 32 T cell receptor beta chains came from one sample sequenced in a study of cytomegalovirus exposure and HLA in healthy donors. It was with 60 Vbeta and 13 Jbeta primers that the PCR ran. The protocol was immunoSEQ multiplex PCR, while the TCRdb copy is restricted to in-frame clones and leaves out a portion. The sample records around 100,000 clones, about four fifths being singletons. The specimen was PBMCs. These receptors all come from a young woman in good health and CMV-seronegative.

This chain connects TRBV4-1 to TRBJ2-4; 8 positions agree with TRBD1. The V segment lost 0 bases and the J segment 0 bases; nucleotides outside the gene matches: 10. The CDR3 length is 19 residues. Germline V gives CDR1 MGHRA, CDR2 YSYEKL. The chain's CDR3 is CASSQEELGQALAKNIQYF. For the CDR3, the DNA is TGCGCCAGCAGCCAAGAAGAGTTGGGACAGGCGCTAGCCAAAAACATTCAGTACTTC.

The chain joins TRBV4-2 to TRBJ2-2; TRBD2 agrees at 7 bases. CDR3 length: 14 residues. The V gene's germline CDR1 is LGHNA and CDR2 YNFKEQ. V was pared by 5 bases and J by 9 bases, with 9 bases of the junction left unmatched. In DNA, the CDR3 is TGTGCCAGCAGCGCCACCTGGCGGGAGAGGGAGCTGTTTTTT. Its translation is CASSATWRERELFF.

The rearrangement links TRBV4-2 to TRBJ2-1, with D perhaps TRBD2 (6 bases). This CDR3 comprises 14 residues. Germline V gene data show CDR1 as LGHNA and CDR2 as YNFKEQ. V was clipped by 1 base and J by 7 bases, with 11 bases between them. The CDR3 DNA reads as TGTGCCAGCAGCCAAGGGGGAGGTGGAAATGAGCAGTTCTTC. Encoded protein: CASSQGGGGNEQFF.

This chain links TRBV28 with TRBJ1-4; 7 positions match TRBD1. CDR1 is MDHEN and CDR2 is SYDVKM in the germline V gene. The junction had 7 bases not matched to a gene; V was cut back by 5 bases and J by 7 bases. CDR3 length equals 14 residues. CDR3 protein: CASSRGRRSEKLFF. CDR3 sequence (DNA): TGTGCCAGCAGTAGGGGGCGCCGAAGTGAAAAACTGTTTTTT.

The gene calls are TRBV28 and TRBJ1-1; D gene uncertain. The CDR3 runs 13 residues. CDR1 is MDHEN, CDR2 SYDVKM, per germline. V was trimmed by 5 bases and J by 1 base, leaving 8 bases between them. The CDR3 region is CASSPNRNTEAFF. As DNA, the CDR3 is TGTGCCAGCAGTCCTAACAGGAACACTGAAGCTTTCTTT.

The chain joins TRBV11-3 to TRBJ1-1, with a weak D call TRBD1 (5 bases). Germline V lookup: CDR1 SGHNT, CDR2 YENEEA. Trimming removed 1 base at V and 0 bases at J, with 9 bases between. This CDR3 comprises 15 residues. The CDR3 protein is CASSLGGRMNTEAFF. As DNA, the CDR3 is TGTGCCAGCAGCTTAGGGGGCAGAATGAACACTGAAGCTTTCTTT. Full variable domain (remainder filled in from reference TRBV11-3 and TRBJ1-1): EAGVVQSPRYKIIEKKQPVAFWCNPISGHNTLYWYLQNLGQGPELLIRYENEEAVDDSQLPKDRFSAERLKGVDSTLKIQPAELGDSAVYLCASSLGGRMNTEAFFGQGTRLTVV.

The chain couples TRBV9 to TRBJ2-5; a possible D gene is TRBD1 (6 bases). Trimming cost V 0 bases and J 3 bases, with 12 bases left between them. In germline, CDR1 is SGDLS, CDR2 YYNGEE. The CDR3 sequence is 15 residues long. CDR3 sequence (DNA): TGTGCCAGCAGCGTAGGACCACAGGGAGAAGAGACCCAGTACTTC. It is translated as CASSVGPQGEETQYF.

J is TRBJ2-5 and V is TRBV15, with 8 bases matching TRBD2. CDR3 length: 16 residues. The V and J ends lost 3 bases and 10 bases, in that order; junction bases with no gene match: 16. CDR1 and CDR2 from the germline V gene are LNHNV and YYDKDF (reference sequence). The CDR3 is CATSRTGTRGTQGQYF. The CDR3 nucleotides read TGTGCCACCAGCAGGACCGGGACTAGGGGGACCCAGGGCCAGTACTTC.

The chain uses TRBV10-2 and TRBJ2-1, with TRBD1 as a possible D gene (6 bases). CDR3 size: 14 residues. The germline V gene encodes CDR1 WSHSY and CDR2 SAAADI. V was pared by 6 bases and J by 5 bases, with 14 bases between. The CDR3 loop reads CASRERQANNEQFF. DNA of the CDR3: TGCGCCAGCAGGGAACGACAGGCTAACAATGAGCAGTTCTTC.

The CDR3 sequence: CASSPHPYSGNTIYF. CDR3 sequence (DNA): TGTGCCAGCAGCCCTCATCCCTACTCTGGAAACACCATATATTTT. This chain links TRBV9 with TRBJ1-3; D not certain. The germline CDR1 and CDR2 sequences are SGDLS and YYNGEE. There are 15 residues in the CDR3. V gave up 4 bases and J gave up 0 bases, with 11 bases separating them.

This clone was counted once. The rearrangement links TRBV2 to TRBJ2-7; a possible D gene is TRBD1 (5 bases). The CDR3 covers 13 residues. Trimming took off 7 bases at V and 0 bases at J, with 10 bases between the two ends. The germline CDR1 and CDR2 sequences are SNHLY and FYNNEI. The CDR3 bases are TGTGCCAGCAATACAGGTAGCTCCTACGAGCAGTACTTC. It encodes CASNTGSSYEQYF. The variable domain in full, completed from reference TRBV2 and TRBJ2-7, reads EPEVTQTPSHQVTQMGQEVILRCVPISNHLYFYWYRQILGQKVEFLVSFYNNEISEKSEIFDDQFSVERPDGSNFTLKIRSTKLEDSAMYFCASNTGSSYEQYFGPGTRLTVT.

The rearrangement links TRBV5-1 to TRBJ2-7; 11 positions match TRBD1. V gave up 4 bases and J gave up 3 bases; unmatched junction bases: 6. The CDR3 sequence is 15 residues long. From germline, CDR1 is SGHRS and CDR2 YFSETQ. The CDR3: CASSAGTGGNYEQYV. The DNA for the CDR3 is TGCGCCAGCAGCGCGGGGACAGGGGGGAACTACGAGCAGTACGTC.

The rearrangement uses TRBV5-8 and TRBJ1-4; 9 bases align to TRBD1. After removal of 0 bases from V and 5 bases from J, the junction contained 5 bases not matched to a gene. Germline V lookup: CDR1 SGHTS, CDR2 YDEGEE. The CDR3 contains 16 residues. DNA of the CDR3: TGTGCCAGCAGCTTGGGGGTCGGGACAGGGAATGAAAAACTGTTTTTT. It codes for CASSLGVGTGNEKLFF.

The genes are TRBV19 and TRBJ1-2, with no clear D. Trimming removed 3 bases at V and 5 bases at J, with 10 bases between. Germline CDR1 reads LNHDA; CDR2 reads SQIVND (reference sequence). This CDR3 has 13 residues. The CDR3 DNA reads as TGTGCCAGTAGTATTGCGGGCCTGTATGGCTACACCTTC. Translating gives CASSIAGLYGYTF.

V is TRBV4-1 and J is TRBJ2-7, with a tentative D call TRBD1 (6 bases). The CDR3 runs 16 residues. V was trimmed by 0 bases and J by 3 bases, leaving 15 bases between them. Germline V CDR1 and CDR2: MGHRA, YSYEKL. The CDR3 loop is CASSQEGGQLYYEQYV. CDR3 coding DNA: TGCGCCAGCAGCCAAGAAGGTGGACAGCTATACTACGAGCAGTACGTC.

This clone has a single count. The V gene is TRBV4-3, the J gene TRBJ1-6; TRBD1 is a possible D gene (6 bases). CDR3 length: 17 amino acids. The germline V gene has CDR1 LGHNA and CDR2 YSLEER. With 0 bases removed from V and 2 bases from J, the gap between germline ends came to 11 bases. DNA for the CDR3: TGCGCCAGCAGCCAAGACCGCCAGGGGACCTATAATTCACCCCTCCACTTT. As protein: CASSQDRQGTYNSPLHF.

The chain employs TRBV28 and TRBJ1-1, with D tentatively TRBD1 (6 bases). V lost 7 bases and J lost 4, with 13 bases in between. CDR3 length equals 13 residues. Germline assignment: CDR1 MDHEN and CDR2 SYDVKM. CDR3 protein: CASIGGAATEAFF. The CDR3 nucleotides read TGTGCCAGCATTGGGGGGGCGGCCACTGAAGCTTTCTTT.

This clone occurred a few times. CDR3 sequence reads: CASSYGSGGANEQFF. In DNA form, the CDR3 reads TGTGCCAGCAGTTACGGTAGCGGGGGGGCCAATGAGCAGTTCTTC. The chain has TRBV6-6 and TRBJ2-1; the match to TRBD2 covers 11 bases. Trimming took 2 bases from V and 6 from J; bases not matched to a gene: 3. This CDR3 contains 15 residues. CDR1 is MNHNY, CDR2 SVGAGI, per germline (reference sequence).

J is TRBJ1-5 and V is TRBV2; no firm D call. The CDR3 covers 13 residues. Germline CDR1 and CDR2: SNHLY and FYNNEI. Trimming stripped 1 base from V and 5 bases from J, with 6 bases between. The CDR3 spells CASSEGPYQPQHF. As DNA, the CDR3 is TGTGCCAGCAGTGAAGGGCCTTATCAGCCCCAGCATTTT.

The CDR3 bases are TGTGCCTGGAGTGTAGACTCTAGCACAGATACGCAGTATTTT. This codes for CAWSVDSSTDTQYF. V gene TRBV30 combines with J gene TRBJ2-3; no clear D. Trimming took 0 bases from V and 0 from J, leaving 7 bases between them. The germline gives CDR1 GTSNPN, CDR2 SVGIG (reference sequence). This CDR3 comprises 14 residues. The full variable domain, rest sourced from reference TRBV30 and TRBJ2-3, is SQTIHQWPATLVQPVGSPLSLECTVEGTSNPNLYWYRQAAGRGLQLLFYSVGIGQISSEVPQNLSASRPQDRQFILSSKKLLLSDSGFYLCAWSVDSSTDTQYFGPGTRLTVL.

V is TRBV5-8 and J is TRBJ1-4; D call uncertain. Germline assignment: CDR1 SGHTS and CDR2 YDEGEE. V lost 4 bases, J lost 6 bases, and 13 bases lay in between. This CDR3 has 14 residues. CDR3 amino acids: CASSPWRSDEKLFF. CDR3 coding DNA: TGTGCCAGCAGCCCGTGGAGGTCCGATGAAAAACTGTTTTTT.

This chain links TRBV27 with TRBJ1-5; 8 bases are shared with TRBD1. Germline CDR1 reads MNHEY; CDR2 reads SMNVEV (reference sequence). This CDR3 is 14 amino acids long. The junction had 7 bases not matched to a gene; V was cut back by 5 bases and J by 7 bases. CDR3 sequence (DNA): TGTGCCAGCAGTAAAGACAGGGGAAGACAGCCCCAGCATTTT. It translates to CASSKDRGRQPQHF.

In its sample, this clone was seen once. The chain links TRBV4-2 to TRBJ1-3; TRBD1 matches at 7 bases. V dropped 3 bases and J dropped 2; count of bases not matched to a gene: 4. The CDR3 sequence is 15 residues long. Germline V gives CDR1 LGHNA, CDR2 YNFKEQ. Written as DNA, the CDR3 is TGTGCCAGCAGCCAGTCCGGGACAGCTGGAAACACCATATATTTT. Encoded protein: CASSQSGTAGNTIYF.

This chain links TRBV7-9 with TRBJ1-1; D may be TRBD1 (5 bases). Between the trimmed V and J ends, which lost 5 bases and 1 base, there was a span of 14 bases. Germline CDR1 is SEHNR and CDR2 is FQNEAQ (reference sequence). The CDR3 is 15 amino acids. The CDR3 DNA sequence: TGTGCCAGCAGCATTGTAGGACACCAGAACACTGAAGCTTTCTTT. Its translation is CASSIVGHQNTEAFF.

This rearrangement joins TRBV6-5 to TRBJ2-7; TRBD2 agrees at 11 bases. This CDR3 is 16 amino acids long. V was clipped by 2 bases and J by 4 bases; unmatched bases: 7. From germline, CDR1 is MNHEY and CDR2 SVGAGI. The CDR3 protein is CASSYGTSGTIYEQYF. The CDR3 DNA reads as TGTGCCAGCAGTTACGGGACTAGCGGAACCATATACGAGCAGTACTTC.

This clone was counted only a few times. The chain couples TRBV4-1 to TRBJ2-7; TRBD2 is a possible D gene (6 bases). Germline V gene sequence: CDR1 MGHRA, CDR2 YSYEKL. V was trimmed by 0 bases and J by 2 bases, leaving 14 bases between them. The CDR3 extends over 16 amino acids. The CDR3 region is CASSQETGAPPYEQYF. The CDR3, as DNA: TGCGCCAGCAGCCAAGAGACGGGAGCACCCCCCTACGAGCAGTACTTC.

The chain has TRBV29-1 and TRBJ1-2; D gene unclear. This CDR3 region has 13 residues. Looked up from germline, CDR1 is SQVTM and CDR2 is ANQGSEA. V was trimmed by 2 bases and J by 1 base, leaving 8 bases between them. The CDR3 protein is CSVEREDNYGYTF. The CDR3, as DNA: TGCAGCGTTGAAAGGGAGGATAACTATGGCTACACCTTC.

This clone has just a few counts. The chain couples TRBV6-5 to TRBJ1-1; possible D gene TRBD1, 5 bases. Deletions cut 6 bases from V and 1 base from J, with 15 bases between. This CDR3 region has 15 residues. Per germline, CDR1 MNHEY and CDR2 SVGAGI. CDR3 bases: TGTGCCAGCAGGGGGACTAGTTTTGGGAACACTGAAGCTTTCTTT. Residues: CASRGTSFGNTEAFF.

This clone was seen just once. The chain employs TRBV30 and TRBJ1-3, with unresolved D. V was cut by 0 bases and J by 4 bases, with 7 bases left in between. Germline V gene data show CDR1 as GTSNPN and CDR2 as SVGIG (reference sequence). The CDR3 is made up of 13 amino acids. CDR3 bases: TGTGCCTGGAGTGTATTGGCAGGAAACACCATATATTTT. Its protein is CAWSVLAGNTIYF.

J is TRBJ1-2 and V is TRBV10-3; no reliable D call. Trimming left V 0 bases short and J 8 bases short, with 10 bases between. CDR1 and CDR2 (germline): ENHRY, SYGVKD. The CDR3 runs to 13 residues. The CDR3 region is CAISESQSLGYTF. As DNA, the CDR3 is TGTGCCATCAGTGAGTCACAGTCCTTAGGCTACACCTTC.

CDR3 DNA sequence: TGTGCCAGCAGTCCCAGGACTGGAACGTCAGAGACCCAGTACTTC. Amino acids: CASSPRTGTSETQYF. The rearrangement joins TRBV2 to TRBJ2-5; possible D gene TRBD2, 5 bases. The CDR3 covers 15 residues. Looked up from germline, CDR1 is SNHLY and CDR2 is FYNNEI. The ends were cut back, 5 bases at V and 4 bases at J, with 17 bases in the middle.

CDR3 DNA sequence: TGTGCCAGCAGTGTCGACAGGCGGATGAACACTGAAGCTTTCTTT. As protein: CASSVDRRMNTEAFF. The chain uses TRBV28 and TRBJ1-1; possibly TRBD1 for D (6 bases). The CDR3 length is 15 residues. Germline CDR1 is MDHEN and CDR2 is SYDVKM. The V end was cut by 5 bases, the J end by 0 bases, with 13 bases between.